Given below is one T cell receptor (beta chain) in context. The entry originates in a study of T cell changes during pregnancy in multiple sclerosis. CDR3 length: 16 residues. The V gene's germline CDR1 is MNHEY and CDR2 SMNVEV (reference sequence). Trimming removed 5 bases at V and 0 bases at J, with 14 bases between. TCRdb keeps only in-frame clones here, not all; method: immunoSEQ multiplex PCR. The sample contains under 40,000 clones, around 92% of which appear only once. This clonotype was obtained from a female donor with multiple sclerosis, enrolled in a pregnancy study. This specimen consisted of CD8+ T cells from peripheral blood mononuclear cells, obtained before pregnancy. The chain couples TRBV27 to TRBJ2-1, with D perhaps TRBD2 (6 bases). CDR3 amino acids: CASSPLAGPSYNEQFF. The CDR3 DNA reads as TGTGCCAGCAGTCCCCTGGCGGGGCCCTCCTACAATGAGCAGTTCTTC.